This TCR beta chain was retrieved from a study of cytomegalovirus exposure and HLA in healthy donors. Study information: A prior analysis found around 110 million unique TCR beta sequences from 170 million or so T cells. Findings and caveats of the study: Listed as cytomegalovirus-associated were 164 TCR beta chains. Reported findings show TCR beta sequences accurately forecast HLA-A and HLA-B alleles in most subjects.

The CDR3 loop spans 13 amino acids. From germline, CDR1 is SGHDN and CDR2 FVKESK. The V and J ends lost 5 bases and 5 bases, in that order; junction bases with no gene match: 5. The PCR made use of 60 Vbeta and 13 Jbeta primers. Some clones are missing from TCRdb's copy, which holds only in-frame ones; the method was immunoSEQ multiplex PCR. In total, the table holds 100,000 to 150,000 clones. Comment on this clone: What it recognizes is unknown.

This TCR was recovered from a young man in good health and CMV-seronegative. This chain connects TRBV14 to TRBJ1-1, with TRBD1 identical over 7 bases. The specimen was PBMCs. The CDR3 DNA reads as TGTGCCAGCAGCTACACAGGGGTTACTGAAGCTTTCTTT. It yields the protein CASSYTGVTEAFF.